The entry that follows covers one T cell receptor beta chain sequence. The antigen remains undetermined. CDR1 MNHNS and CDR2 SASEGT come from the germline V gene. The CDR3 has 14 amino acids. The germline V and J ends were trimmed by 9 bases and 4 bases, with 16 bases remaining between them. This sample is drawn from a study of cytomegalovirus exposure and HLA in healthy donors. Study findings and constraints: The study dropped some indistinguishable V segments, TRBV6-2 and TRBV6-3 among them. In a later analysis, the majority of CMV-associated beta chains seemingly showed HLA restriction. Follow-up analysis found HLA locus-dependent TCR association rates, highest for DRB1 and lowest for HLA-C.

Healthy people donating bone marrow made up the donors. It was with 60 Vbeta and 13 Jbeta primers that the PCR ran. This table comes from immunoSEQ multiplex PCR, and its TCRdb copy is limited to in-frame clones, with some not included. The sample has around 160,000 clones; around 67% are singletons. The J gene is TRBJ1-3, the V gene TRBV6-1; D remains ambiguous. Material for sequencing was PBMCs. The source is a young woman in good health and CMV-seropositive. CDR3 sequence: CASFFRGGGNTIYF. The CDR3 DNA follows: TGTGCCAGTTTTTTTCGGGGAGGGGGAAACACCATATATTTT.